The next 19 T cell receptor beta chains were all read from a single sample in a study of blood T cell repertoires in COVID-19. The protocol was immunoSEQ multiplex PCR, while the TCRdb copy is restricted to in-frame clones and leaves out a portion. Of 60,000 to 65,000 clones in the sample, approximately 77% were seen once. What was sequenced was peripheral blood. The receptor set was obtained from a human donor in a cohort sampled during active COVID-19.

This rearrangement joins TRBV18 to TRBJ2-7; D may be TRBD1 (5 bases). Trimming pared 2 bases from V and 0 bases from J, leaving 17 bases between. The CDR3 spans 17 residues. Germline V gene sequence: CDR1 KGHSH, CDR2 LQKENI. CDR3 DNA: TGTGCCAGCTCACCAAGGGGTTTGACATCAAGCTCCTACGAGCAGTACTTC. The encoded protein is CASSPRGLTSSSYEQYF.

The rearrangement uses TRBV5-1 and TRBJ2-7, with TRBD1 identical over 8 bases. The CDR3 sequence is 14 residues long. The germline gives CDR1 SGHRS, CDR2 YFSETQ. V lost 2 bases to trimming and J lost 6 bases; unmatched junction nucleotides: 7. The CDR3 loop reads CASSFLDRVGEQYF. The DNA of the CDR3 is TGCGCCAGCAGCTTCCTGGACAGGGTAGGCGAGCAGTACTTC.

The chain employs TRBV5-1 and TRBJ2-5; a weak D match, TRBD1 (5 bases). V gave up 2 bases and J gave up 2 bases, with 10 bases separating them. CDR3 length: 14 residues. Per germline, CDR1 SGHRS and CDR2 YFSETQ. The CDR3 loop reads CASSFSAGQETQYF. CDR3 in DNA: TGCGCCAGCAGCTTTTCGGCAGGGCAAGAGACCCAGTACTTC.

This clone was found a few times. V is TRBV7-8 and J is TRBJ1-4, with 9 bases that match TRBD1. The CDR3 has 16 residues. The ends lost 0 bases at V and 8 bases at J; junction bases unmatched: 7. Germline-derived CDR1 and CDR2 are SGHVS and FQNEAQ. CDR3 sequence: CASSLARDRVGEKLFF. The CDR3 DNA is TGTGCCAGCAGCTTAGCGCGGGACAGGGTAGGAGAAAAACTGTTTTTT.

This clone was detected ten times or more. J is TRBJ2-4 and V is TRBV7-9; perhaps TRBD1 as D (6 bases). CDR3 length equals 13 residues. V lost 5 bases and J lost 5, with 10 bases in between. Germline values: CDR1 SEHNR, CDR2 FQNEAQ (reference sequence). CDR3 sequence reads: CASSHRVQNIQYF. The CDR3 bases are TGTGCCAGCAGCCACAGGGTCCAAAACATTCAGTACTTC.

V gene TRBV11-2 combines with J gene TRBJ2-1; 8 bases agree with TRBD2. Trimming took 5 bases from V and 0 from J; bases not matched to a gene: 6. Germline CDR1 and CDR2: SGHAT and FQNNGV. The CDR3 spans 16 residues. The CDR3 protein is CASSGLAGTSYNEQFF. The CDR3 nucleotides are TGTGCCAGCAGCGGCTTAGCGGGGACCTCCTACAATGAGCAGTTCTTC.

This rearrangement joins TRBV15 to TRBJ2-3; 8 bases align to TRBD2. Unmatched junction bases numbered 7, after V lost 3 bases and J lost 5 bases. Per the germline V gene, CDR1 is LNHNV and CDR2 is YYDKDF (reference sequence). The CDR3 is 15 amino acids. In DNA form, the CDR3 reads TGTGCCACCAGCAGGGGGGGAACTAGCGGAGATACGCAGTATTTT. Translated, it gives CATSRGGTSGDTQYF.

This clone turned up a few times. The chain recombines TRBV23-1 with TRBJ1-4, with D possibly being TRBD1 (6 bases). TRBV23-1 is flagged as an ORF with uncertain function. The length of the CDR3 is 15 residues. Deletions cut 7 bases from V and 5 bases from J, with 17 bases between. Here the CDR3 reads CASTVGQPLNEKLFF. CDR3 bases: TGCGCCAGCACCGTAGGACAGCCACTAAATGAAAAACTGTTTTTT.

This clone has just one count. The chain joins TRBV9 to TRBJ2-3, with D uncertain. The CDR3 is made up of 17 amino acids. V gave up 3 bases and J gave up 2 bases, with 19 bases separating them. Germline V lookup: CDR1 SGDLS, CDR2 YYNGEE. The CDR3 DNA sequence: TGTGCCAGCAGCGCCCTTCCCGTGGAGAGCTACACAGATACGCAGTATTTT. Translated: CASSALPVESYTDTQYF.

The genes are TRBV7-8 and TRBJ1-1; TRBD1 might be the D (6 bases). Germline-derived CDR1 and CDR2 are SGHVS and FQNEAQ. V dropped 5 bases and J dropped 3 bases, with 13 bases sitting between them. The CDR3 loop spans 14 amino acids. The CDR3 loop reads CASSTRGGDTEAFF. CDR3 sequence (DNA): TGTGCCAGCAGCACCCGAGGGGGTGACACTGAAGCTTTCTTT.

This rearrangement joins TRBV28 to TRBJ2-7; 9 positions match TRBD1. This CDR3 has 16 residues. The V gene end was trimmed by 7 bases and the J gene end by 5 bases; junction bases not matched to a gene: 15. Germline V gene lookup returns CDR1 MDHEN and CDR2 SYDVKM. The CDR3 protein is CASTPPGTGIFHEQYF. CDR3 nucleotides: TGTGCCAGCACTCCCCCCGGGACAGGGATCTTCCACGAGCAGTACTTC. Complete variable domain (other parts from reference TRBV28 and TRBJ2-7): DVKVTQSSRYLVKRTGEKVFLECVQDMDHENMFWYRQDPGLGLRLIYFSYDVKMKEKGDIPEGYSVSREKKERFSLILESASTNQTSMYLCASTPPGTGIFHEQYFGPGTRLTVT.

This chain joins TRBV5-6 and TRBJ2-4; 9 bases align to TRBD1. The CDR3 runs to 18 residues. With V trimmed by 0 bases and J by 4 bases, 11 bases remained unmatched. Germline V gene lookup returns CDR1 SGHDT and CDR2 YYEEEE. CDR3 nucleotide sequence: TGTGCCAGCAGCTTGGCAGGGACAGGGTTTAAGGTAAAAAACATTCAGTACTTC. Its translation is CASSLAGTGFKVKNIQYF.

The rearrangement joins TRBV28 to TRBJ2-1; 9 nucleotides line up with TRBD2. Per the germline V gene, CDR1 is MDHEN and CDR2 is SYDVKM. The J segment lost 10 bases and the V segment lost 4 bases, leaving 5 bases of the junction unmatched. The CDR3 runs to 13 residues. CDR3 sequence reads: CASSSGLAGEQFF. CDR3 in DNA: TGTGCCAGCAGTTCGGGACTAGCAGGCGAGCAGTTCTTC.

V is TRBV9 and J is TRBJ1-2; D is unresolved. Germline CDR1 is SGDLS and CDR2 is YYNGEE. Trimming stripped 5 bases from V and 1 base from J, with 3 bases between. The CDR3 length is 11 residues. DNA of the CDR3: TGTGCCAGCAGTAGTAACTATGGCTACACCTTC. Protein: CASSSNYGYTF.

The chain links TRBV7-3 to TRBJ2-1; 13 bases line up with TRBD2. Per the germline V gene, CDR1 is SGHTA and CDR2 is FQGTGA. Losses at the gene ends were 4 bases for V and 5 bases for J; bases not matched to a gene: 2. This CDR3 comprises 15 residues. CDR3 nucleotide sequence: TGTGCCAGCAGCTCGGGACTAGCGGGAAACAATGAGCAGTTCTTC. It specifies CASSSGLAGNNEQFF.

The chain uses TRBV3-1 (or the pseudogene TRBV3-2) and TRBJ1-3; 7 positions agree with TRBD1. Trimming took 6 bases from V and 2 from J; bases not matched to a gene: 7. The germline CDR1 and CDR2 sequences are LGHDT and YNNKEL (reference sequence). This CDR3 contains 15 residues. The CDR3 nucleotides are TGTGCCAGCAGTCCGCACGACAGGGCTGGAAACACCATATATTTT. Protein: CASSPHDRAGNTIYF.

This chain connects TRBV6-2 or TRBV6-3 to TRBJ2-3; D possibly corresponds to TRBD2 (5 bases). Germline V gene data show CDR1 as MNHEY and CDR2 as SVGEGT. V lost 3 bases to trimming and J lost 5 bases, with 12 bases between them. The CDR3 spans 14 residues. The CDR3 region is CASSYVALGDTQYF. Written as DNA, the CDR3 is TGTGCCAGCAGTTATGTAGCGTTGGGAGATACGCAGTATTTT.

This clone turned up a few times. The chain uses TRBV7-9 and TRBJ1-2; D not certain. The CDR3 has 13 residues. Trimming left V 2 bases short and J 4 bases short, with 8 bases between. Germline V gives CDR1 SEHNR, CDR2 FQNEAQ (reference sequence). Here the CDR3 DNA reads TGTGCCAGCAGCTTAACAGAACTCTATGGCTACACCTTC. It translates to CASSLTELYGYTF.

This chain joins TRBV9 and TRBJ1-4; no clear D. There are 15 residues in the CDR3. Germline V gene sequence: CDR1 SGDLS, CDR2 YYNGEE. The V gene lost 4 bases and the J gene lost 0 bases, with 10 bases spanning the gap. The CDR3 nucleotides are TGTGCCAGCAGCCCCACAGCAGCAACTAATGAAAAACTGTTTTTT. Translating gives CASSPTAATNEKLFF. The full variable domain, its missing parts supplied by reference TRBV9 and TRBJ1-4, is DSGVTQTPKHLITATGQRVTLRCSPRSGDLSVYWYQQSLDQGLQFLIQYYNGEERAKGNILERFSAQQFPDLHSELNLSSLELGDSALYFCASSPTAATNEKLFFGSGTQLSVL.